A single sample gave rise to the 29 T cell receptor beta chains below, sequenced in a study of beta chain features in type 1 diabetes. Whole-study results and caveats: Moderate yet significant TCRB CDR3 shortening was seen in Type 1 diabetes patients in all four CD4+ subsets.

Their recognized antigens are unknown. The whole isolated RNA underwent reverse transcription, so sequencing captured expressed TCRB transcripts. Sequencing was performed with immunoSEQ multiplex PCR; in TCRdb, only in-frame clones are kept and a portion is missing. The data hold roughly 130,000 clones, with about 17% observed a single time. Sequencing was performed on central memory CD4+ T cells from blood. The receptors here all came from a man aged 30 to 45 with type 1 diabetes.

This clone has only a few counts. CDR3 coding DNA: TGTGCCAGCAGGCTGGACGGCAATGAGCAGTTCTTC. Amino acid sequence: CASRLDGNEQFF. The chain couples TRBV7-2 to TRBJ2-1; D ambiguous. This CDR3 comprises 12 residues. The germline V gene encodes CDR1 SGHTA and CDR2 FQGNSA. V lost 6 bases, J lost 6 bases, and 9 bases lay in between.

This clone was seen many times. The chain couples TRBV7-2 to TRBJ2-1; TRBD2 matches at 9 bases. V shed 3 bases and J 8 bases; nucleotides not matched to a gene: 5. Germline CDR1 reads SGHTA; CDR2 reads FQGNSA. The CDR3 runs to 14 residues. CDR3 region: CASSFSGGRDEQFF. The CDR3 DNA follows: TGTGCCAGCAGCTTTAGCGGGGGAAGGGATGAGCAGTTCTTC.

This clone has more than one count but fewer than ten. CDR3: CSVGHRAKNTIYF. The DNA for the CDR3 is TGCAGCGTTGGGCACAGGGCGAAAAACACCATATATTTT. The chain carries TRBV29-1 and TRBJ1-3; D possibly corresponds to TRBD1 (6 bases). V gave up 4 bases and J gave up 6 bases, with 13 bases separating them. The CDR3 length is 13 residues. Germline CDR1 is SQVTM and CDR2 is ANQGSEA.

The chain uses TRBV28 and TRBJ1-2, with D perhaps matching TRBD1 (6 bases). CDR3 length: 13 amino acids. V gave up 8 bases and J gave up 7 bases, with 17 bases separating them. CDR1 is MDHEN and CDR2 is SYDVKM in the germline V gene. CDR3 protein: CASHSRQARGYTF. Here the CDR3 DNA reads TGTGCCAGCCATTCACGACAGGCTCGTGGCTACACCTTC.

The table lists this clone with a few counts. The genes are TRBV28 and TRBJ1-4, with a possible D match to TRBD1 (6 bases). This CDR3 has 13 amino acids. The germline V gene has CDR1 MDHEN and CDR2 SYDVKM. Trimming left V 7 bases short and J 8 bases short, with 14 bases between. In DNA, the CDR3 is TGTGCCAGCATAACGGGGGGCTCAGAAAAACTGTTTTTT. Amino acids: CASITGGSEKLFF.

As to this clone: Other nucleotide sequences in the sample specify the same CDR3. The chain employs TRBV4-2 and TRBJ1-6; 9 bases align to TRBD1. In germline, CDR1 is LGHNA, CDR2 YNFKEQ. After removal of 3 bases from V and 7 bases from J, the junction contained 1 base not matched to a gene. CDR3 length: 14 residues. This chain's CDR3 is CASSQGQGNSPLHF. The CDR3 region has the DNA TGTGCCAGCAGCCAGGGACAGGGAAATTCACCCCTCCACTTT.

The sample holds a few counts of this clone. The chain recombines TRBV4-2 with TRBJ2-2; D remains ambiguous. Germline V gene lookup returns CDR1 LGHNA and CDR2 YNFKEQ. The CDR3 consists of 17 residues. Trimming shortened V by 4 bases and J by 6 bases, and 21 bases separated the two germline ends. CDR3 amino acids: CASSRDPAGASAGELFF. In nucleotides, the CDR3 is TGTGCCAGCAGCCGTGATCCGGCAGGCGCGTCGGCCGGGGAGCTGTTTTTT.

V and J are TRBV5-4 and TRBJ2-1, with 7 bases identical to TRBD1. This CDR3 has 15 amino acids. Trimming removed 3 bases from V and 4 bases from J; junction bases left unmatched: 7. Germline values: CDR1 SGHNT, CDR2 YYREEE (reference sequence). CDR3 protein: CASSSPGQRYNEQFF. As DNA, the CDR3 is TGTGCCAGCAGCTCTCCGGGACAGAGATACAATGAGCAGTTCTTC.

This chain links TRBV28 with TRBJ1-4, with D unresolved. The V gene's germline CDR1 is MDHEN and CDR2 SYDVKM. The length of the CDR3 is 14 residues. V gave up 1 base and J gave up 10 bases, with 13 bases separating them. CDR3 protein: CASSLFGAEGKLFF. The CDR3, as DNA: TGTGCCAGCAGTTTATTCGGTGCTGAGGGAAAACTGTTTTTT.

In this sample, this clone turned up a few times. The chain couples TRBV5-1 to TRBJ1-1; TRBD1 matches 7 bases. CDR3 length: 14 residues. Germline loops: CDR1 SGHRS, CDR2 YFSETQ. The V gene end was trimmed by 4 bases and the J gene end by 1 base; junction bases not matched to a gene: 4. DNA for the CDR3: TGCGCCAGCAGCCACGGGACAGAGAACACTGAAGCTTTCTTT. Protein sequence: CASSHGTENTEAFF.

This clone was seen at least ten times. The chain uses TRBV5-1 and TRBJ2-1; D may be TRBD2 (8 bases). Germline CDR1 reads SGHRS; CDR2 reads YFSETQ. The V and J ends lost 4 bases and 9 bases respectively, with 23 bases between them. The CDR3 runs to 16 residues. CDR3 nucleotides: TGCGCCAGCAGCCCGGGACTAGAGGGGGCCCTGGGTGAGCAGTTCTTC. It is translated as CASSPGLEGALGEQFF.

This chain uses TRBV4-3 with TRBJ2-6, with D hard to call. The CDR3 has 17 residues. Per the germline V gene, CDR1 is LGHNA and CDR2 is YSLEER. Trimming removed 2 bases at V and 0 bases at J, with 11 bases between. CDR3 sequence reads: CASSQTPTTSGANVLTF. DNA of the CDR3: TGCGCCAGCAGCCAAACCCCCACGACCTCTGGGGCCAACGTCCTGACTTTC.

This clone was counted between two and nine times. V gene TRBV23-1 combines with J gene TRBJ2-5; unclear D gene. The end of the DNA aligns better with TRBJ2-7, so the J call may be wrong. TRBV23-1 is known as an ORF, though its function is uncertain. This CDR3 comprises 18 residues. DNA for the CDR3: TGCGCCAGCAGTCACCCTAATCGGACCGGGTCTCCCTCCTACGAGCAGTACTTC. It codes for CASSHPNRTGSPSYEQYF.

This clone was counted a few times. The rearrangement uses TRBV7-2 and TRBJ2-7; D tentatively fits TRBD1 or TRBD2 (5 bases each). This CDR3 contains 13 residues. Germline V gives CDR1 SGHTA, CDR2 FQGNSA. V was trimmed by 3 bases and J by 6 bases, leaving 12 bases between them. The CDR3 reads CASSLGVGAEQYF. CDR3 nucleotide sequence: TGTGCCAGCAGCTTGGGGGTTGGTGCCGAGCAGTACTTC.

The table lists this clone with a few counts. The chain links TRBV7-2 to TRBJ2-1; 15 bases are a match to TRBD2. CDR3 length equals 14 residues. Germline CDR1 reads SGHTA; CDR2 reads FQGNSA. J gave up 13 bases and V 6 bases, and 7 bases lay outside the gene matches. The CDR3 DNA follows: TGTGCCAGCAGGCAAGGGACTAGCGGGGGGTCACAGTTCTTC. This sequence encodes CASRQGTSGGSQFF.

This chain connects TRBV2 to TRBJ2-1, with D hard to call. Looked up from germline, CDR1 is SNHLY and CDR2 is FYNNEI. CDR3 length: 14 amino acids. Between the trimmed V and J ends, which lost 1 base and 2 bases, there was a span of 6 bases. CDR3: CASSEGGPYNEQFF. CDR3 DNA sequence: TGTGCCAGCAGTGAAGGGGGTCCCTACAATGAGCAGTTCTTC.

The V call is TRBV19, the J call TRBJ2-3; 8 bases are a match to TRBD1. With 6 bases clipped from V and 7 bases from J, the junction kept 12 bases outside the gene matches. The CDR3 contains 15 residues. CDR1 is LNHDA and CDR2 is SQIVND in the germline V gene (reference sequence). The CDR3 loop is CASRPGQGKQHTQYF. In nucleotides, the CDR3 is TGTGCCAGTAGGCCCGGACAGGGTAAACAACATACGCAGTATTTT. The full variable domain, in which reference TRBV19 and TRBJ2-3 provide the parts outside the CDR3, is DGGITQSPKYLFRKEGQNVTLSCEQNLNHDAMYWYRQDPGQGLRLIYYSQIVNDFQKGDIAEGYSVSREKKESFPLTVTSAQKNPTAFYLCASRPGQGKQHTQYFGPGTRLTVL.

This clone has ten or more counts. This chain uses TRBV5-1 with TRBJ1-1, with D tentatively TRBD1 (6 bases). Germline CDR1 reads SGHRS; CDR2 reads YFSETQ. Trimming cost V 6 bases and J 0 bases, with 12 bases left between them. The CDR3 sequence is 14 residues long. CDR3 nucleotide sequence: TGCGCCAGCACCCCGGGACACCTGAACACTGAAGCTTTCTTT. As protein: CASTPGHLNTEAFF.

V is TRBV5-4 and J is TRBJ1-2, with D tentatively TRBD1 (5 bases). This CDR3 spans 15 amino acids. V gave up 4 bases and J gave up 4 bases, with 17 bases separating them. Germline CDR1 and CDR2: SGHNT and YYREEE (reference sequence). In DNA form, the CDR3 reads TGTGCCAGCAGCCAAGTGGGGGTAGGGATCTATGGCTACACCTTC. Amino acid sequence: CASSQVGVGIYGYTF.

The rearrangement joins TRBV6-1 to TRBJ1-1, with 8 bases that match TRBD1. Unmatched junction bases numbered 1, after V lost 4 bases and J lost 3 bases. CDR1 and CDR2 from the germline V gene are MNHNS and SASEGT. This CDR3 has 13 amino acids. The CDR3 coding sequence is TGTGCCAGCAGTGTGGACAGGGACACTGAAGCTTTCTTT. This codes for CASSVDRDTEAFF.

This clone was observed a few times. The V and J genes are TRBV5-1 and TRBJ2-1; D is possibly TRBD1 or TRBD2 (5 bases each). The V end lost 2 bases, the J end lost 8 bases, and 8 bases lay between the germline ends. CDR3 length: 12 residues. Germline values: CDR1 SGHRS, CDR2 YFSETQ. In nucleotides, the CDR3 is TGCGCCAGCAGCTTCCTGGGGGATGAGCAGTTCTTC. As protein: CASSFLGDEQFF.

This rearrangement joins TRBV27 to TRBJ2-5, with D possibly TRBD1 on 6 matching bases. Per germline, CDR1 MNHEY and CDR2 SMNVEV (reference sequence). The CDR3 has 14 residues. V was cut by 4 bases and J by 5 bases, with 14 bases left in between. In DNA form, the CDR3 reads TGTGCCAGCAGTTCCACAAGAGGACAGGAGACCCAGTACTTC. This gives the protein CASSSTRGQETQYF.

J is TRBJ2-7 and V is TRBV25-1; D not certain. CDR3 length equals 11 residues. Deletions cut 5 bases from V and 5 bases from J, with 7 bases between. Germline loops: CDR1 MGHDK, CDR2 SYGVNS. The CDR3 sequence: CASSFYHEQYF. Here the CDR3 DNA reads TGTGCCAGCAGTTTTTATCACGAGCAGTACTTC.

This clone was counted between two and nine times. This sequence joins TRBV18 and TRBJ1-6; no definite D call. With 0 bases removed from V and 10 bases from J, the gap between germline ends came to 7 bases. The CDR3 totals 13 residues. Germline CDR1 and CDR2: KGHSH and LQKENI. The CDR3 region is CASSPPPVSPLHF. The CDR3 coding sequence is TGTGCCAGCTCACCACCGCCGGTGTCACCCCTCCACTTT. Supplemented by reference TRBV18 and TRBJ1-6, the full variable domain reads NAGVMQNPRHLVRRRGQEARLRCSPMKGHSHVYWYRQLPEEGLKFMVYLQKENIIDESGMPKERFSAEFPKEGPSILRIQQVVRGDSAAYFCASSPPPVSPLHFGNGTRLTVT.

This clone occurred a few times. Other DNA sequences in the same sample also yield this CDR3. The chain employs TRBV9 and TRBJ1-1; no firm D call. Germline V gives CDR1 SGDLS, CDR2 YYNGEE. The CDR3 spans 14 residues. V was shortened by 3 bases and J by 0 bases, with 9 bases between the two germline ends. CDR3 protein: CASSADGLNTEAFF. The CDR3 nucleotides read TGTGCCAGCAGCGCGGACGGATTGAACACTGAAGCTTTCTTT.

This sequence joins TRBV4-2 and TRBJ2-2, with 8 bases lining up with TRBD2. The trim removed 0 bases at V and 3 bases at J, leaving 3 bases unmatched. The CDR3 contains 16 residues. From germline, CDR1 is LGHNA and CDR2 YNFKEQ. The CDR3 bases are TGTGCCAGCAGCCAAGAGTCTAGCGGGTACACCGGGGAGCTGTTTTTT. Protein sequence: CASSQESSGYTGELFF.

This clone was seen repeatedly, ten times or more. In DNA, the CDR3 is TGTGCCAGCAGCCCTACGACTAGCGGGGTCGCAGATACGCAGTATTTT. This translates into CASSPTTSGVADTQYF. The V and J genes are TRBV4-2 and TRBJ2-3; 11 bases are shared with TRBD2. The CDR3 contains 16 residues. V dropped 4 bases and J dropped 4; count of bases not matched to a gene: 7. Germline values: CDR1 LGHNA, CDR2 YNFKEQ.

The genes are TRBV9 and TRBJ2-3; D unresolved. The CDR3 consists of 12 residues. From germline, CDR1 is SGDLS and CDR2 YYNGEE. V lost 4 bases to trimming and J lost 6 bases, with 9 bases between them. This CDR3 reads CASSYLTDTQYF. CDR3 bases: TGTGCCAGCAGCTACCTCACGGATACGCAGTATTTT.

The rearrangement joins TRBV4-2 to TRBJ2-5; D not resolved. The CDR3 spans 11 residues. Germline values: CDR1 LGHNA, CDR2 YNFKEQ. The ends were cut back, 0 bases at V and 7 bases at J, with 3 bases in the middle. The CDR3 DNA reads TGTGCCAGCAGCCAAGAAGGGACCCAGTACTTC. This codes for CASSQEGTQYF.